The 28 T cell receptor beta chains given below trace back to one sample, sequenced in a study of blood T cell repertoires in COVID-19 (dated by TCRdb to the early 2020s). Library method: the immunoSEQ multiplex PCR assay. TCRdb retrieved this table from immuneACCESS and kept in-frame rearrangements only. Not all clones are present; in checked studies, unresolved V genes account for under half, and no reason is known for the remainder. The sample profile shows fewer than 500,000 clones; roughly 90% of them were found once. 0.9% to 1% of the sample is in the top ten clones. The specimen sequenced was PBMCs or T cells enriched from blood (not recorded which). The source is a woman aged 25-40 years with acute COVID-19.

This clone was counted between two and nine times. The rearrangement links TRBV19 to TRBJ1-5; D gene unclear. Looked up from germline, CDR1 is LNHDA and CDR2 is SQIVND (reference sequence). Trimming took off 2 bases at V and 1 base at J, with 6 bases between the two ends. The CDR3 length is 14 residues. CDR3 nucleotides: TGTGCCAGTAGTATACTGACAAGCAATCAGCCCCAGCATTTT. Translated, it gives CASSILTSNQPQHF.

The rearrangement links TRBV10-1 to TRBJ2-3; no clear D. The CDR3 length is 13 residues. Germline CDR1 WNHNN, CDR2 SYGVQD (reference sequence). V was cut by 4 bases and J by 1 base, with 6 bases left in between. CDR3 in amino acids: CASSALRTDTQYF. Here the CDR3 DNA reads TGCGCCAGCAGTGCCCTACGCACAGATACGCAGTATTTT.

The gene calls are TRBV12-5 and TRBJ1-1; no clear D gene. V gave up 4 bases and J gave up 0 bases, with 6 bases separating them. In germline, CDR1 is LGHNT, CDR2 FRNRAP. This CDR3 comprises 13 residues. The DNA of the CDR3 is TGTGCTAGTGGTTCAGGTCTGAACACTGAAGCTTTCTTT. Residues: CASGSGLNTEAFF.

This clone was picked up one time. The chain links TRBV7-3 to TRBJ2-7; D perhaps matches TRBD1 (6 bases). CDR1 is SGHTA and CDR2 is FQGTGA in the germline V gene. There are 15 residues in the CDR3. Trimming took 2 bases from V and 0 from J, leaving 11 bases between them. The CDR3 DNA is TGTGCCAGCAGCTTACGCCAGGGGAGCTCCTACGAGCAGTACTTC. It is translated as CASSLRQGSSYEQYF.

The chain recombines TRBV4-3 with TRBJ1-4, with 7 bases identical to TRBD1. The germline V gene has CDR1 LGHNA and CDR2 YSLEER. With V trimmed by 2 bases and J by 0 bases, 6 bases remained unmatched. The CDR3 is 17 residues long. The CDR3 region is CASSQLGQYATNEKLFF. CDR3 nucleotides: TGCGCCAGCAGCCAACTGGGACAGTATGCAACTAATGAAAAACTGTTTTTT.

The chain joins TRBV2 to TRBJ2-1; 8 nucleotides agree with TRBD2. The germline CDR1 and CDR2 sequences are SNHLY and FYNNEI. The CDR3 is 17 residues long. After removal of 4 bases from V and 9 bases from J, the junction contained 17 bases not matched to a gene. For the CDR3, the DNA is TGTGCCAGCAGTGTTGAGGACCCTCAACGGGGGGGGAGTGAGCAGTTCTTC. Amino acid sequence: CASSVEDPQRGGSEQFF.

CDR3 sequence reads: CASSFGDRESDTQYF. The CDR3, as DNA: TGCGCCAGCAGTTTCGGAGACAGGGAGTCAGATACGCAGTATTTT. The chain carries TRBV10-1 and TRBJ2-3; 7 bases match TRBD1. CDR3 length: 15 residues. Per germline, CDR1 WNHNN and CDR2 SYGVQD (reference sequence). Trimming took 5 bases from V and 4 from J; bases not matched to a gene: 9.

This sequence joins TRBV6-4 and TRBJ1-2; 10 nucleotides agree with TRBD1. The J segment lost 5 bases and the V segment lost 5 bases, leaving 8 bases of the junction unmatched. Germline CDR1 reads MRHNA; CDR2 reads SNTAGT. The CDR3 is made up of 15 amino acids. The CDR3 DNA follows: TGTGCCAGCAGTATTAAGACAGGGGGCGCGTATGGCTACACCTTC. Amino acid sequence: CASSIKTGGAYGYTF.

The chain is built from TRBV3-1 (or the pseudogene TRBV3-2) and TRBJ1-1, with TRBD1 matching over 10 bases. In germline, CDR1 is LGHDT, CDR2 YNNKEL (reference sequence). There are 17 residues in the CDR3. The V and J ends lost 0 bases and 4 bases, in that order; junction bases with no gene match: 8. The CDR3 bases are TGTGCCAGCAGCCAAGAGGGTAGGACAGGGGGGTTCACTGAAGCTTTCTTT. This codes for CASSQEGRTGGFTEAFF.

The count of this clone is one. The chain is built from TRBV19 and TRBJ2-3; 7 nucleotides align to TRBD1. Germline trimming cut 8 bases from V and 5 bases from J; bases unmatched to any gene: 13. This CDR3 is 15 amino acids long. Germline V gives CDR1 LNHDA, CDR2 SQIVND (reference sequence). CDR3 amino acids: CASSGAGNRGDTQYF. The DNA of the CDR3 is TGTGCCAGTTCTGGCGCCGGGAACAGGGGAGATACGCAGTATTTT.

V gene TRBV4-2 combines with J gene TRBJ1-3, with 7 bases that match TRBD1. Germline CDR1 reads LGHNA; CDR2 reads YNFKEQ. This CDR3 has 14 residues. With 5 bases clipped from V and 2 bases from J, the junction kept 3 bases outside the gene matches. DNA for the CDR3: TGTGCCAGCAGCATGACAGGGACTGGAAACACCATATATTTT. It yields the protein CASSMTGTGNTIYF.

The chain carries TRBV30 and TRBJ1-4; maybe TRBD1 (5 bases). Germline V gene data show CDR1 as GTSNPN and CDR2 as SVGIG (reference sequence). The V end was cut by 2 bases, the J end by 0 bases, with 7 bases between. This CDR3 has 14 residues. The CDR3 here is CAWSLGPTNEKLFF. CDR3 coding DNA: TGTGCCTGGAGTTTGGGGCCAACTAATGAAAAACTGTTTTTT.

The chain links TRBV18 to TRBJ2-3; D is undetermined. The length of the CDR3 is 13 residues. V was shortened by 4 bases and J by 4 bases, with 9 bases between the two germline ends. Germline lookup yields CDR1 KGHSH and CDR2 LQKENI. The CDR3: CASSLERADTQYF. The CDR3 coding sequence is TGTGCCAGCTCACTGGAACGGGCAGATACGCAGTATTTT.

The rearrangement joins TRBV7-6 to TRBJ1-2; 9 bases align to TRBD1. The J segment lost 13 bases and the V segment lost 2 bases, leaving 11 bases of the junction unmatched. The germline V gene encodes CDR1 SGHVS and CDR2 FNYEAQ. CDR3 length equals 14 residues. CDR3 sequence: CASSLTRTGVDSTF. Here the CDR3 DNA reads TGTGCCAGCAGCTTAACACGGACAGGGGTCGACTCCACCTTC.

This chain joins TRBV5-1 and TRBJ2-2; 7 bases fit TRBD1. This CDR3 region has 21 residues. Germline lookup yields CDR1 SGHRS and CDR2 YFSETQ. The V gene end was trimmed by 4 bases and the J gene end by 3 bases; junction bases not matched to a gene: 24. CDR3 sequence reads: CASSLWDSTTRVTDYTGELFF. As DNA, the CDR3 is TGCGCCAGCAGCCTTTGGGACAGTACCACCCGCGTGACTGATTACACCGGGGAGCTGTTTTTT.

J is TRBJ2-6 and V is TRBV9, with a tentative D call TRBD1 (6 bases). V lost 4 bases and J lost 0, with 20 bases in between. The CDR3 runs 19 residues. In germline, CDR1 is SGDLS, CDR2 YYNGEE. CDR3 loop: CASSPSAGTLISGANVLTF. As DNA, the CDR3 is TGTGCCAGCAGCCCTTCGGCAGGGACATTGATCTCTGGGGCCAACGTCCTGACTTTC.

The rearrangement joins TRBV9 to TRBJ1-1; TRBD1 is a possible D gene (5 bases). The V end lost 4 bases, the J end lost 1 base, and 8 bases lay between the germline ends. CDR3 size: 13 residues. Germline CDR1 is SGDLS and CDR2 is YYNGEE. The CDR3 spells CASSLTGNTEAFF. Here the CDR3 DNA reads TGTGCCAGCAGCCTTACAGGGAACACTGAAGCTTTCTTT.

This clone was counted between two and nine times. The chain recombines TRBV11-2 with TRBJ2-1; 7 bases are shared with TRBD2. This CDR3 has 14 amino acids. With V trimmed by 6 bases and J by 4 bases, 6 bases remained unmatched. The germline V gene encodes CDR1 SGHAT and CDR2 FQNNGV. This chain's CDR3 is CASSSSGGYNEQFF. CDR3 DNA: TGTGCCAGCAGTTCTAGCGGCGGATACAATGAGCAGTTCTTC.

J is TRBJ2-7 and V is TRBV2, with D possibly matching TRBD2 (6 bases). The CDR3 is 14 amino acids. Germline-derived CDR1 and CDR2 are SNHLY and FYNNEI. Trimming shortened V by 7 bases and J by 6 bases, and 19 bases separated the two germline ends. CDR3 sequence: CASTSTRDSPEQYF. DNA for the CDR3: TGTGCCAGCACCTCAACCCGGGACTCCCCCGAGCAGTACTTC.

The genes are TRBV7-6 and TRBJ1-5; 8 positions agree with TRBD1. Trimming cost V 4 bases and J 0 bases; bases outside gene matches: 11. CDR3 size: 18 residues. The germline gives CDR1 SGHVS, CDR2 FNYEAQ. The chain's CDR3 is CASSSTTGGYNSNQPQHF. The CDR3 DNA reads TGTGCCAGCAGCTCAACCACAGGGGGATACAATAGCAATCAGCCCCAGCATTTT.

This chain joins TRBV5-1 and TRBJ1-4, with D perhaps TRBD1 (6 bases). Trimming took 2 bases from V and 8 from J, leaving 13 bases between them. Germline V CDR1 and CDR2: SGHRS, YFSETQ. The CDR3 totals 14 residues. This CDR3 reads CASSFGTRAEKLFF. CDR3 bases: TGCGCCAGCAGCTTCGGGACAAGGGCCGAAAAACTGTTTTTT. Filled out from reference TRBV5-1 and TRBJ1-4, the complete variable domain reads KAGVTQTPRYLIKTRGQQVTLSCSPISGHRSVSWYQQTPGQGLQFLFEYFSETQRNKGNFPGRFSGRQFSNSRSEMNVSTLELGDSALYLCASSFGTRAEKLFFGSGTQLSVL.

This clone was found a few times. This chain connects TRBV4-1 to TRBJ1-1; 7 positions agree with TRBD1. The length of the CDR3 is 13 residues. J lost 5 bases, V lost 7 bases, and 7 bases had no gene match. Germline V gene sequence: CDR1 MGHRA, CDR2 YSYEKL. This CDR3 is CASKGGSVTEAFF. CDR3 nucleotides: TGCGCCAGCAAAGGGGGCAGTGTTACTGAAGCTTTCTTT.

The gene calls are TRBV6-5 and TRBJ1-2; D uncertain. Per germline, CDR1 MNHEY and CDR2 SVGAGI. Trimming removed 2 bases from V and 6 bases from J, with 10 bases in between. CDR3 length: 13 residues. This CDR3 is CASSYAAQNGYTF. CDR3 DNA: TGTGCCAGCAGTTACGCTGCACAGAATGGCTACACCTTC.

The gene calls are TRBV20-1 and TRBJ1-6; no clear D gene. V was pared by 1 base and J by 17 bases, with 9 bases between. The CDR3 runs 10 residues. Germline lookup yields CDR1 DFQATT and CDR2 SNEGSKA (reference sequence). CDR3 sequence: CSARGNSVHF. The CDR3 DNA reads as TGCAGTGCTAGAGGAAACTCTGTCCACTTT.

The chain is built from TRBV11-3 and TRBJ2-5; 13 positions agree with TRBD2. Germline CDR1 is SGHNT and CDR2 is YENEEA. Losses at the gene ends were 5 bases for V and 5 bases for J; bases not matched to a gene: 14. The CDR3 is 18 residues long. The CDR3 region has the DNA TGTGCCAGCAGCAGCTCTGGACTAGCGGGGGCCGGGCCGGAGACCCAGTACTTC. Its translation is CASSSSGLAGAGPETQYF.

The V call is TRBV28, the J call TRBJ2-5, with 9 nucleotides matching TRBD1. J was trimmed by 4 bases and V by 6 bases; bases with no gene match: 3. Per the germline V gene, CDR1 is MDHEN and CDR2 is SYDVKM. The CDR3 extends over 13 amino acids. Here the CDR3 reads CASRTGGRETQYF. CDR3 coding DNA: TGTGCCAGCAGAACAGGGGGCCGAGAGACCCAGTACTTC.

The V gene is TRBV4-1, the J gene TRBJ1-2, with 7 bases matching TRBD1. V trimming: 3 bases; J trimming: 8 bases; junction bases outside the gene matches: 12. CDR3 length: 15 residues. The germline V gene has CDR1 MGHRA and CDR2 YSYEKL. The chain's CDR3 is CASSHRQGTPSGYTF. DNA of the CDR3: TGCGCCAGCAGCCATAGACAGGGTACGCCGAGCGGCTACACCTTC.

Details on this clone: An end of the junction does not agree with germline; a read error may underlie this. The identical CDR3 is also encoded by other nucleotide sequences in the sample. The genes are TRBV24-1 and TRBJ1-2; D uncertain. The CDR3 sequence is 13 residues long. Germline V CDR1 and CDR2: KGHDR, SFDVKD. CDR3 nucleotide sequence: TGTGCCACTAGTGAGACGGAGCACTATGGCTACACCTTC. Encoded protein: CATSETEHYGYTF.